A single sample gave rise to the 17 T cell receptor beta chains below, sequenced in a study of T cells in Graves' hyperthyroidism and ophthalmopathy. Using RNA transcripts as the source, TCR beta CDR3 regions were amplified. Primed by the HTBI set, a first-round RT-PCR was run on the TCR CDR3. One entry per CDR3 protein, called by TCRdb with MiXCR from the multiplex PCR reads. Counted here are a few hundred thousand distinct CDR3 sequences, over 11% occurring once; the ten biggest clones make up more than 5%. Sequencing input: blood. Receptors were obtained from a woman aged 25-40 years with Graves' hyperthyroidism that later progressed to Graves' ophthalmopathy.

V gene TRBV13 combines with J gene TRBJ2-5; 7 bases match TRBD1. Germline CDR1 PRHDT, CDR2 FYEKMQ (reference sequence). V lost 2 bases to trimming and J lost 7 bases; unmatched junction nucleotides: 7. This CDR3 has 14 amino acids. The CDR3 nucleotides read TGTGCCAGCAGCTTAAATACAGGGGAAGTGACCCAGTACTTC. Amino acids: CASSLNTGEVTQYF.

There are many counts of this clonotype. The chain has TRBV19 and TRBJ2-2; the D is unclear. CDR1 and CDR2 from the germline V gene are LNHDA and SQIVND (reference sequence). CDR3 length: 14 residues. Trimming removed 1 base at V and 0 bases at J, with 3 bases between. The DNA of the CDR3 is TGTGCCAGTAGTATAGGGGCGAACACCGGGGAGCTGTTTTTT. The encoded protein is CASSIGANTGELFF.

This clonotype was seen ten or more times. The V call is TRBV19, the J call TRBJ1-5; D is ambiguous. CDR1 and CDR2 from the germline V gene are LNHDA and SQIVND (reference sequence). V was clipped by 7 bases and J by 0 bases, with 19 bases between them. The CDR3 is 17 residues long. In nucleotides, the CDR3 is TGTGCCAGTAACCTAGATGTCCTGGTCAATAGCAATCAGCCCCAGCATTTT. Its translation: CASNLDVLVNSNQPQHF.

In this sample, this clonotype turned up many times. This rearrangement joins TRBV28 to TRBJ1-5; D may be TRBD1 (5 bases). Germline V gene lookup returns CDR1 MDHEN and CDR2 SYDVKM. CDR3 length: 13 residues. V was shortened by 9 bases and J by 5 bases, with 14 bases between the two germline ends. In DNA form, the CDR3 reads TGTGCCAGTTCAAGGGGCCGGCATCAGCCCCAGCATTTT. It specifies CASSRGRHQPQHF.

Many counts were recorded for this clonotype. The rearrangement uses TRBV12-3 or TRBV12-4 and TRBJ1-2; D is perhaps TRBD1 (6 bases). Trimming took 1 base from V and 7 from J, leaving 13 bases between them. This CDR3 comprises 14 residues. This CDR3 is CASSLGAGAGGYTF. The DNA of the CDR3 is TGTGCCAGCAGTTTAGGTGCGGGGGCCGGTGGCTACACCTTC.

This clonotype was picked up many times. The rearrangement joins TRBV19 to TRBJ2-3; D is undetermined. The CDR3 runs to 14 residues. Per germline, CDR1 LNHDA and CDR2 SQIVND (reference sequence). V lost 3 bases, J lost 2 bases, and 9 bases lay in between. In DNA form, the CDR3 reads TGTGCCAGTAGTATCGATAGCAACACAGATACGCAGTATTTT. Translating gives CASSIDSNTDTQYF.

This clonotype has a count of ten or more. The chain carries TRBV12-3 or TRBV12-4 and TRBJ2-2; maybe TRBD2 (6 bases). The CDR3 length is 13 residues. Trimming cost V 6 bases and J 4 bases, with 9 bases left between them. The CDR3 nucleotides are TGTGCCAGCAGCAAGCGGGTCACCGGGGAGCTGTTTTTT. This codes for CASSKRVTGELFF.

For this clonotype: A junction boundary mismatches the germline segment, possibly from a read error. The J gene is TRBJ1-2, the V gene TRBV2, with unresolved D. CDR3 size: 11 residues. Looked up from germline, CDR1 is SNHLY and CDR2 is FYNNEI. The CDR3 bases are TGTACCAGCGCTGGTGGCTATGGCTACACCTTC. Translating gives CTSAGGYGYTF. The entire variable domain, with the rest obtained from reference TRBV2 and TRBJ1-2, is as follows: EPEVTQTPSHQVTQMGQEVILRCVPISNHLYFYWYRQILGQKVEFLVSFYNNEISEKSEIFDDQFSVERPDGSNFTLKIRSTKLEDSAMYFCTSAGGYGYTFGSGTRLTVV.

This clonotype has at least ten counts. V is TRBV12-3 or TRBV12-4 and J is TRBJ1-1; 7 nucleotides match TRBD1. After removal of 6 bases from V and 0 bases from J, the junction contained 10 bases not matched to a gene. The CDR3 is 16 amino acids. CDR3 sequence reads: CASSLLRTGLNTEAFF. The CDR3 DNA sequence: TGTGCCAGCAGCCTCCTCCGGACAGGATTGAACACTGAAGCTTTCTTT.

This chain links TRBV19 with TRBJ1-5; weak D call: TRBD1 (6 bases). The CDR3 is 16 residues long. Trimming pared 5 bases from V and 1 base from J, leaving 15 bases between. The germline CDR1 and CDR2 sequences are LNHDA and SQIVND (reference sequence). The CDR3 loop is CASSPRRGTSNQPQHF. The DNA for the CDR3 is TGTGCCAGTAGTCCTCGGAGGGGGACCAGCAATCAGCCCCAGCATTTT.

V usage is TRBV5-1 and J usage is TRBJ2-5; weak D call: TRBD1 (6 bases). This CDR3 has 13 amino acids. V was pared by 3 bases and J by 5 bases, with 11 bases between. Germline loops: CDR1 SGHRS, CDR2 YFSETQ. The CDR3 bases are TGCGCCAGCAGCTCAGACCAGGGGGAGACCCAGTACTTC. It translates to CASSSDQGETQYF.

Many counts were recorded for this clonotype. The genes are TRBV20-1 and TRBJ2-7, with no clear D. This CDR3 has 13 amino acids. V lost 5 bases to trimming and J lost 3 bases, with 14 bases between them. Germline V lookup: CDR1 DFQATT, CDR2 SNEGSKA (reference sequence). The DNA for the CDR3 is TGCAGTGCTCTCCATCCCGGGTTCTACGAGCAGTACTTC. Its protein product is CSALHPGFYEQYF.

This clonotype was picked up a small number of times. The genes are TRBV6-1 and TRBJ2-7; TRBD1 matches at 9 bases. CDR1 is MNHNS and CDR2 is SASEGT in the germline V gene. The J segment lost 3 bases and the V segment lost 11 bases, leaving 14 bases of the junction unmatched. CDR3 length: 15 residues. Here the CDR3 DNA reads TGTGCCGGCGGTGACAAGGACAGGGGCCTCTACGAGCAGTACTTC. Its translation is CAGGDKDRGLYEQYF.

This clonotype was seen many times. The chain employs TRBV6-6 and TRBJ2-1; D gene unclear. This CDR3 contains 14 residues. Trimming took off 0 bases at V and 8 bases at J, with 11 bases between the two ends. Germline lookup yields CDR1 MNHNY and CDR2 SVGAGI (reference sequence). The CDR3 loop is CASSYSRKSDEQFF. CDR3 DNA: TGTGCCAGCAGTTACTCGAGGAAGTCAGATGAGCAGTTCTTC.

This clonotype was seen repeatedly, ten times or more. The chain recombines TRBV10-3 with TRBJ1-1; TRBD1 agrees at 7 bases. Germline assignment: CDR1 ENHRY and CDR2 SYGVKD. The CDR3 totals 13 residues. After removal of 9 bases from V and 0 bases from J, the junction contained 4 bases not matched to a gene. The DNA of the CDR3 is TGTGCCATTACCGGGACAGTGAACACTGAAGCTTTCTTT. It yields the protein CAITGTVNTEAFF.

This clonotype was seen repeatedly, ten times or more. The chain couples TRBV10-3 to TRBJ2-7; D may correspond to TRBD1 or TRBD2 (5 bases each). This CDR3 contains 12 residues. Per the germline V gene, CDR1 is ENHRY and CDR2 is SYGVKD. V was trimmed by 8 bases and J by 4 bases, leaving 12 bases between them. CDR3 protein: CAIGTESYEQYF. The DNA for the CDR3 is TGTGCCATCGGGACGGAGTCGTACGAGCAGTACTTC.

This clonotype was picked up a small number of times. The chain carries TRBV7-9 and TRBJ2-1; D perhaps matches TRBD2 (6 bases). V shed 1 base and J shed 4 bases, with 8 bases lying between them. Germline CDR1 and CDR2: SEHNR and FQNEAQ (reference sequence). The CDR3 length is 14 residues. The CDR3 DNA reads TGTGCCAGCAGCTTAGTAGCGGCTTACAATGAGCAGTTCTTC. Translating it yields CASSLVAAYNEQFF.